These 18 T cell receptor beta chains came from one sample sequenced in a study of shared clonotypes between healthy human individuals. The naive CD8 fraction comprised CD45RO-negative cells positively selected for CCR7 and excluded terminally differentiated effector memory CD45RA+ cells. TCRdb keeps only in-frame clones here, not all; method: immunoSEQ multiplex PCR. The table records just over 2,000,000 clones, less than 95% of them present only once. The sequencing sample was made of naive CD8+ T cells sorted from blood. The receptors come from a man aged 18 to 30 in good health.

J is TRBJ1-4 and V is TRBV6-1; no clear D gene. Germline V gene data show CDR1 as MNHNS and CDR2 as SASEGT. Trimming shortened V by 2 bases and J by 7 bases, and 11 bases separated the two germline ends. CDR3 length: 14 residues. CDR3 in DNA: TGTGCCAGCAGTGAAATAGGGCTAGGTGAAAAACTGTTTTTT. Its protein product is CASSEIGLGEKLFF.

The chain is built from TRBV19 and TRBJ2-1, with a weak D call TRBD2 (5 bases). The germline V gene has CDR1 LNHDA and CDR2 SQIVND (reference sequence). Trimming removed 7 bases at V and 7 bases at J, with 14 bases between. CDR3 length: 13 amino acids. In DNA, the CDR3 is TGTGCCAGTACCCCTTTTGGGAGTAATGAGCAGTTCTTC. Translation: CASTPFGSNEQFF. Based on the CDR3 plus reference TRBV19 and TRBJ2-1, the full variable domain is DGGITQSPKYLFRKEGQNVTLSCEQNLNHDAMYWYRQDPGQGLRLIYYSQIVNDFQKGDIAEGYSVSREKKESFPLTVTSAQKNPTAFYLCASTPFGSNEQFFGPGTRLTVL.

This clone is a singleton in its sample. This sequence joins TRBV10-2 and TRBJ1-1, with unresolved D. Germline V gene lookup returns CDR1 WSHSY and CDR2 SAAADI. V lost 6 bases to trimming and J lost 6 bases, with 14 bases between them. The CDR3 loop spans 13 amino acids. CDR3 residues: CASRDQNWSEAFF. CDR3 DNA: TGCGCCAGCAGGGACCAAAATTGGTCTGAAGCTTTCTTT.

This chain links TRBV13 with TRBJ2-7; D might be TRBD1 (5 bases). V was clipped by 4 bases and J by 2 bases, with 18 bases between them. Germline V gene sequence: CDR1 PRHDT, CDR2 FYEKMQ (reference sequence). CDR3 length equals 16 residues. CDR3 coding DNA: TGTGCCAGCAGCTCGAGGACATCCCAAACCCCCTACGAGCAGTACTTC. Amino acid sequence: CASSSRTSQTPYEQYF.

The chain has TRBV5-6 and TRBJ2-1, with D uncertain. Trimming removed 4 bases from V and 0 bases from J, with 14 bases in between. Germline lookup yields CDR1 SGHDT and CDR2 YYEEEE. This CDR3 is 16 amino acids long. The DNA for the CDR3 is TGTGCCAGCAGCGAACCGGGCCCTAACTCCTACAATGAGCAGTTCTTC. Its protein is CASSEPGPNSYNEQFF.

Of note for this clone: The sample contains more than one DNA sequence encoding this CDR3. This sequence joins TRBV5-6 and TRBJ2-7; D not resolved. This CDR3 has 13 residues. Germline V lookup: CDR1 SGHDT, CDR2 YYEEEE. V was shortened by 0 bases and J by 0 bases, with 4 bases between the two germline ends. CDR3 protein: CASSLGSSYEQYF. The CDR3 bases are TGTGCCAGCAGCTTGGGTTCCTCCTACGAGCAGTACTTC.

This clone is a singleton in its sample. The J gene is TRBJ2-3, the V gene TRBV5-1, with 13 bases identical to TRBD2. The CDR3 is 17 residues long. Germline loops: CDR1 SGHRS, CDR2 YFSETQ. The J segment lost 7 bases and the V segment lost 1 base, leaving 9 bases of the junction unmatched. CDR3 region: CASSLSGLAGENNTQYF. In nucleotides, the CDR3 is TGCGCCAGCAGCTTGAGTGGACTAGCGGGGGAAAATAATACGCAGTATTTT.

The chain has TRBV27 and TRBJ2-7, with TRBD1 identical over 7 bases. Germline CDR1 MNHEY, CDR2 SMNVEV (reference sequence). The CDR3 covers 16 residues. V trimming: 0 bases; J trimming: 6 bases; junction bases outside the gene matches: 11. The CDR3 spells CASSLSGGAVWSEQYF. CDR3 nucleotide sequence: TGTGCCAGCAGTTTATCAGGGGGCGCCGTTTGGTCCGAGCAGTACTTC.

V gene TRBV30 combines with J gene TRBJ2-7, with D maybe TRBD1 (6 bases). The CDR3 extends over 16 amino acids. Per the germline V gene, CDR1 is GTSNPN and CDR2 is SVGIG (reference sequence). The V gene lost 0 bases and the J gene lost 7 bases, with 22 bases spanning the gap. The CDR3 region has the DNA TGTGCCTGGAGTGTAGGGGCAGGGGCCCAAATGAGTGAGCAGTACTTC. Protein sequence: CAWSVGAGAQMSEQYF.

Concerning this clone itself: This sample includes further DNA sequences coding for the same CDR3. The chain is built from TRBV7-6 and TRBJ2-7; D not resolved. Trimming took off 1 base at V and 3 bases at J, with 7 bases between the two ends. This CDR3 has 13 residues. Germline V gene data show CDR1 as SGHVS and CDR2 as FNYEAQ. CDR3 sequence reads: CASSLGVSYEQYF. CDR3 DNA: TGTGCCAGCAGCTTAGGTGTCAGCTACGAGCAGTACTTC.

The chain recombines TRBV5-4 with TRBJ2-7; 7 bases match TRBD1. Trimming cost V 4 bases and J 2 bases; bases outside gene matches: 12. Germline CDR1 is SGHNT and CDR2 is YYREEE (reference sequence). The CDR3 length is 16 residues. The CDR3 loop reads CASSLSTGVQAYEQYF. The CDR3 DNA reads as TGTGCCAGCAGCCTAAGTACAGGGGTCCAAGCCTACGAGCAGTACTTC. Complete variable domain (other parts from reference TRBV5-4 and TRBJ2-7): ETGVTQSPTHLIKTRGQQVTLRCSSQSGHNTVSWYQQALGQGPQFIFQYYREEENGRGNFPPRFSGLQFPNYSSELNVNALELDDSALYLCASSLSTGVQAYEQYFGPGTRLTVT.

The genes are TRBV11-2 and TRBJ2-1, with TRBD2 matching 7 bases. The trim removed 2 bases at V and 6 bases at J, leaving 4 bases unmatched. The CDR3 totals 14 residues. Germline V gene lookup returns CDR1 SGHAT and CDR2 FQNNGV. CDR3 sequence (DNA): TGTGCCAGCAGCTTAATGTGGGGGGGCAATGAGCAGTTCTTC. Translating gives CASSLMWGGNEQFF. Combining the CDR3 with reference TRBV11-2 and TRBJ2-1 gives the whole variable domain EAGVAQSPRYKIIEKRQSVAFWCNPISGHATLYWYQQILGQGPKLLIQFQNNGVVDDSQLPKDRFSAERLKGVDSTLKIQPAKLEDSAVYLCASSLMWGGNEQFFGPGTRLTVL.

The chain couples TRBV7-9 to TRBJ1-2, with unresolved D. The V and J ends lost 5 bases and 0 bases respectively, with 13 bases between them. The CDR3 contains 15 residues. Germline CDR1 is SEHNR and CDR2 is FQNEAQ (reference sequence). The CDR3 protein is CASSQAHLANYGYTF. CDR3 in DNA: TGTGCCAGCAGCCAGGCCCACCTAGCTAACTATGGCTACACCTTC.

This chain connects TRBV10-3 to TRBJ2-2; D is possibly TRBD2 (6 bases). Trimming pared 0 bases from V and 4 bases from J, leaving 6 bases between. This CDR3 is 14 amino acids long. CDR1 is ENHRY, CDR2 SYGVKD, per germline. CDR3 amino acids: CAISESSGTGELFF. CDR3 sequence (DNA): TGTGCCATCAGTGAGTCTAGCGGCACCGGGGAGCTGTTTTTT.

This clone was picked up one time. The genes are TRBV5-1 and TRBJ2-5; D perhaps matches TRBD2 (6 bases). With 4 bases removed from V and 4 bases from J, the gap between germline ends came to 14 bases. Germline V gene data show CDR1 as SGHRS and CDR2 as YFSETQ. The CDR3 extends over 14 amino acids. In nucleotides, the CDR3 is TGCGCCAGCAGCGGCGGGCGGGACCGAGAGACCCAGTACTTC. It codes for CASSGGRDRETQYF.

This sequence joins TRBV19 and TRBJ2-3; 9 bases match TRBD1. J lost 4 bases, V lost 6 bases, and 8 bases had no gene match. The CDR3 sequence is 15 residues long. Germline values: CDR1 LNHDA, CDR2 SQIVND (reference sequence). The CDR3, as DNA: TGTGCCAGTAGCTCTTGGGACAGGGAAGCAGATACGCAGTATTTT. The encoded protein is CASSSWDREADTQYF.

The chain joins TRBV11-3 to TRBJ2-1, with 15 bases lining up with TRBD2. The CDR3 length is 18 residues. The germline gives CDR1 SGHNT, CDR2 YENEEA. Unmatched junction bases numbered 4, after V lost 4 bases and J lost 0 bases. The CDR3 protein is CASSSGLAGGSSYNEQFF. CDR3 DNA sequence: TGTGCCAGCAGCTCCGGACTAGCGGGGGGGAGCTCCTACAATGAGCAGTTCTTC.

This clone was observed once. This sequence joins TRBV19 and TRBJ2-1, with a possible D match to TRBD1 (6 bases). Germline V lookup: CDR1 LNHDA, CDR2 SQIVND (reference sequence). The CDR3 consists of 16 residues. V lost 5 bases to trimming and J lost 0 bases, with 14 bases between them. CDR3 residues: CASSPVGGYSYNEQFF. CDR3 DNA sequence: TGTGCCAGTAGTCCGGTAGGGGGTTACTCCTACAATGAGCAGTTCTTC.